This TCR beta chain is from a study of T cell repertoires in cytomegalovirus infection. Study at large: Based on public TCR beta signatures, there were indications of CMV infection and of a matching HLA type.

The CDR3 has 15 residues. V gave up 3 bases and J gave up 4 bases; unmatched junction bases: 8. In germline, CDR1 is SGHDN, CDR2 FVKESK. TCRdb used MiXCR to reprocess the reads, holding one entry per CDR3 protein. This table holds about 300,000 distinct CDR3 sequences, 9.6% found once. This clonotype occurred many times. The material sequenced was PBMCs. The rearrangement uses TRBV14 and TRBJ1-1; 7 bases are shared with TRBD1. The TCR was taken from a human donor in good health (CMV status not recorded). Some clones in this sample may be carry-over from other donors' samples. The CDR3 region has the DNA TGTGCCAGCAGCCAGCACAGGGGTGGGGGCACTGAAGCTTTCTTT. It is translated as CASSQHRGGGTEAFF.